This TCR beta chain was captured in a study of T cell repertoires and Cas9 in healthy adults. Deletions cut 5 bases from V and 0 bases from J, with 10 bases between. The CDR3 has 14 amino acids. Germline V gene data show CDR1 as SGHVS and CDR2 as FQNEAQ. Measured with immunoSEQ multiplex PCR; TCRdb has only the in-frame clones, and not every one. Of about 15,000 clones in the sample, roughly 87% were seen once. Specimen: Tregs (CD4+, CD25+, CD127-, CD137-, CD154-) from PBMCs; culture status not recorded. This clonotype was obtained from a human donor in good health. The rearrangement uses TRBV7-8 and TRBJ2-5; no clear D gene. DNA for the CDR3: TGTGCCAGCAGCCGCTCTTCGTACCAAGAGACCCAGTACTTC. Its protein is CASSRSSYQETQYF.